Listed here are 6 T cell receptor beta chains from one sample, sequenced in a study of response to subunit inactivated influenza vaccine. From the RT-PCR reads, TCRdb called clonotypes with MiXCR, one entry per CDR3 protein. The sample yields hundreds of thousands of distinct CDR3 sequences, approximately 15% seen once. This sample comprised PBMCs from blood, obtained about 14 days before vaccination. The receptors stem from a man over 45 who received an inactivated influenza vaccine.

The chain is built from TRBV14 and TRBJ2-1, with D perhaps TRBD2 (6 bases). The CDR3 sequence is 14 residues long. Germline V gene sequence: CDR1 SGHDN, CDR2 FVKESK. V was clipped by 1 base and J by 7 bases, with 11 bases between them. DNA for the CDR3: TGTGCCAGCAGCCAAGCGGGACTCCTAAATGAGCAGTTCTTC. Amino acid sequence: CASSQAGLLNEQFF.

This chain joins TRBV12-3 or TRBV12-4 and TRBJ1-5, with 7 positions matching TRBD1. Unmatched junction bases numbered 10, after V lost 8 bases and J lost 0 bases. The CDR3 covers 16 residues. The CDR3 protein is CASRDSRDHSNQPQHF. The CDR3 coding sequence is TGTGCCAGCCGGGACAGTCGGGACCATAGCAATCAGCCCCAGCATTTT.

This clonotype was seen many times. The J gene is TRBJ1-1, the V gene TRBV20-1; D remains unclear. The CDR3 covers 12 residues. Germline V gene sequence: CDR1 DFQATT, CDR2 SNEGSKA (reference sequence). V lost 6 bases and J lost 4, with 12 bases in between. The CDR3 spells CSAPLEGTEAFF. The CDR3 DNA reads TGCAGTGCCCCGTTGGAGGGCACTGAAGCTTTCTTT.

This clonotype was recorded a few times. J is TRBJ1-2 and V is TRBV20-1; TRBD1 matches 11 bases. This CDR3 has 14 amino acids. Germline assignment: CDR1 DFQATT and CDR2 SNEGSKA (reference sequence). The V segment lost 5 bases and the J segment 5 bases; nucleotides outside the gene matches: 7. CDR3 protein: CSAPPGTGGYGYTF. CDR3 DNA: TGCAGTGCTCCTCCCGGGACAGGGGGTTATGGCTACACCTTC.

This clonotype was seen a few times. The CDR3 DNA follows: TGTGCCAGCAGTTGGTCAGGGGGCTATAACGAGCAGTACTTC. Translating it yields CASSWSGGYNEQYF. The chain is built from TRBV14 and TRBJ2-7; 8 bases agree with TRBD1. V gave up 6 bases and J gave up 5 bases; unmatched junction bases: 9. Germline CDR1 SGHDN, CDR2 FVKESK. The CDR3 extends over 14 amino acids.

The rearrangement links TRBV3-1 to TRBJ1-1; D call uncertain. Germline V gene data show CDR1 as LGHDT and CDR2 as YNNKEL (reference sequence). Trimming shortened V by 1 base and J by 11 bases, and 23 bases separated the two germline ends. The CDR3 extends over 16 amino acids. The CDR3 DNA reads TGTGCCAGCAGCCAAGCCCGCTGGATCATATCGGTAGATGCTTTCTTT. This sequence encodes CASSQARWIISVDAFF.